Listed here is a single T cell receptor beta chain. The record originates from a study of T cell changes during pregnancy in multiple sclerosis. V was pared by 0 bases and J by 6 bases, with 17 bases between. This CDR3 contains 16 residues. From germline, CDR1 is SGHKS and CDR2 YYEKEE (reference sequence). The data were produced by immunoSEQ multiplex PCR, yet TCRdb's version contains in-frame clones alone and is incomplete. Here the sample spans tens of thousands of clones, nearly 95% being singletons. V and J are TRBV5-5 and TRBJ2-3, with D uncertain. The TCR originated in a female donor with multiple sclerosis, enrolled in a pregnancy study. The input for sequencing was peripheral blood, taken in the first trimester of pregnancy. The CDR3 region is CASSLDPFKARDTQYF. Here the CDR3 DNA reads TGTGCCAGCAGCTTGGACCCCTTTAAGGCGAGGGATACGCAGTATTTT.